These 18 T cell receptor beta chains were sequenced from one sample in a study of tumor-infiltrating lymphocytes in oesophageal squamous cell carcinoma (dated by TCRdb to 2016 to 2017). Libraries were prepared through PCR. Sequencing used an Illumina HiSeq 2000. The public reads were run again by TCRdb, first through fastp at Q25 and then through MiXCR, and only productive beta chains were kept. When rows share a CDR3 protein, they turn into one entry using the most common DNA and genes. A total of approximately 10,000 distinct CDR3 sequences appear in this sample, approximately 54% of them only once. Clones ranked in the top ten supply under 25% of the sample. The material sequenced was esophageal tumor tissue. Receptor source: a male donor with esophageal squamous cell carcinoma.

The rearrangement joins TRBV7-3 to TRBJ2-3; D possibly matches TRBD1 or TRBD2 (6 bases each). The V gene lost 4 bases and the J gene lost 1 base, with 12 bases spanning the gap. Germline CDR1 SGHTA, CDR2 FQGTGA. The length of the CDR3 is 15 residues. Here the CDR3 reads CASSYYREGTDTQYF. DNA of the CDR3: TGTGCCAGCAGCTACTACAGGGAGGGCACAGATACGCAGTATTTT.

To note about this clonotype: The junction departs from germline at one end; a sequencing error may be responsible. J is TRBJ2-3 and V is TRBV10-3, with 13 nucleotides matching TRBD2. The end of the DNA fits TRBJ2-7 better, so the J call may be wrong. The CDR3 contains 15 residues. From germline, CDR1 is ENHRY and CDR2 SYGVKD. Here the CDR3 DNA reads TGTGCCAGCAGTTATACTAGCGGGGGGGTGAATGAGCAGTACTTC. Encoded protein: CASSYTSGGVNEQYF.

This chain links TRBV7-2 with TRBJ1-2; D is ambiguous. The CDR3 totals 13 residues. V was pared by 7 bases and J by 0 bases, with 9 bases between. The V gene's germline CDR1 is SGHTA and CDR2 FQGNSA. CDR3 in amino acids: CASTPRANYGYTF. In DNA form, the CDR3 reads TGTGCCAGCACCCCTCGTGCTAACTATGGCTACACCTTC.

This rearrangement joins TRBV5-3 to TRBJ1-2; 10 bases line up with TRBD1. TRBV5-3 carries the ORF label, with uncertain function. This CDR3 has 14 amino acids. J was trimmed by 6 bases and V by 8 bases; bases with no gene match: 10. The CDR3 DNA sequence: TGTGCCAGCAGCCGTGGACAGGGGGAAGATGGCTACACCTTC. It yields the protein CASSRGQGEDGYTF.

This clonotype was observed many times. CDR3 DNA sequence: TGTGCCAGCTCACCAGCGGTGGTCCCGAACACTGAAGCTTTCTTT. Protein sequence: CASSPAVVPNTEAFF. V and J are TRBV18 and TRBJ1-1; D is ambiguous. The CDR3 is 15 residues long. Trimming removed 2 bases from V and 1 base from J, with 11 bases in between. CDR1 is KGHSH, CDR2 LQKENI, per germline.

The chain combines TRBV7-2 with TRBJ2-1; possibly TRBD1 for D (6 bases). Gene TRBJ2-7 matches the end of the DNA better, so the J call may be wrong. CDR3 size: 19 residues. The germline V gene encodes CDR1 SGHTA and CDR2 FQGNSA. CDR3 amino acids: CASSLAQRNLAGATDTQYF. The CDR3 nucleotides read TGTGCCAGCAGCTTAGCACAAAGGAACTTGGCAGGGGCAACAGATACGCAGTACTTC.

Remarks on this clonotype: The junction departs from germline at one end; a sequencing error may be responsible. This chain links TRBV7-6 with TRBJ2-5; no clear D gene. Germline V gene lookup returns CDR1 SGHVS and CDR2 FNYEAQ. The CDR3 has 13 amino acids. The CDR3 spells CASSPHEVETQYF. As DNA, the CDR3 is TGTGCTAGCAGCCCTCATGAGGTGGAGACCCAGTACTTC.

The V gene is TRBV7-2, the J gene TRBJ1-2; D is possibly TRBD1 (6 bases). V dropped 3 bases and J dropped 3 bases, with 8 bases sitting between them. Germline V gene sequence: CDR1 SGHTA, CDR2 FQGNSA. There are 13 residues in the CDR3. The CDR3 region has the DNA TGTGCCAGCAGCTTGGACAGTGACTATGGCTACACCTTC. This gives the protein CASSLDSDYGYTF.

This clonotype was counted a single time. The J gene is TRBJ2-7, the V gene TRBV7-8; TRBD1 is a possible D gene (6 bases). Between the trimmed V and J ends, which lost 2 bases and 1 base, there was a span of 12 bases. This CDR3 is 15 amino acids long. CDR1 is SGHVS and CDR2 is FQNEAQ in the germline V gene. The CDR3 here is CASSLQQGRSYEQYF. CDR3 coding DNA: TGTGCCAGCAGCTTACAACAGGGAAGGTCCTACGAGCAGTACTTC.

CDR3 bases: TGTGCCAGCAGCTTTACAGGGAGCACTGAAGCTTTCTTT. Translated, it gives CASSFTGSTEAFF. V is TRBV7-3 and J is TRBJ1-1; D is possibly TRBD1 (6 bases). The CDR3 is 13 residues long. CDR1 is SGHTA and CDR2 is FQGTGA in the germline V gene. V lost 3 bases, J lost 4 bases, and 9 bases lay in between.

This sequence joins TRBV12-3 or TRBV12-4 and TRBJ1-5; TRBD1 aligns across 8 bases. J lost 1 base, V lost 5 bases, and 4 bases had no gene match. The CDR3 is made up of 15 amino acids. The CDR3 loop reads CASSSRGPSNQPQHF. DNA of the CDR3: TGTGCCAGCAGTAGCAGGGGGCCGAGCAATCAGCCCCAGCATTTT.

V usage is TRBV30 and J usage is TRBJ2-2; D is uncertain. Trimming shortened V by 4 bases and J by 7 bases, and 13 bases separated the two germline ends. Germline values: CDR1 GTSNPN, CDR2 SVGIG (reference sequence). This CDR3 region has 13 residues. The CDR3 region is CAWKLGSYGELFF. In DNA form, the CDR3 reads TGTGCCTGGAAGTTAGGATCGTACGGGGAGCTGTTTTTT.

The V and J genes are TRBV7-8 and TRBJ1-2; D gene ambiguous. This CDR3 comprises 12 residues. The ends were cut back, 1 base at V and 8 bases at J, with 8 bases in the middle. Germline CDR1 reads SGHVS; CDR2 reads FQNEAQ. Here the CDR3 DNA reads TGTGCCAGCAGCTTAGGCCCTTGGGGCTACACCTTC. Translation gives CASSLGPWGYTF.

The V and J genes are TRBV7-2 and TRBJ2-4; possible D gene TRBD1, 6 bases. The J call may be wrong; the DNA end is better matched by TRBJ2-5. The CDR3 is made up of 14 amino acids. Germline CDR1 reads SGHTA; CDR2 reads FQGNSA. The CDR3, as DNA: TGTGCCAGCAGCAGTGGACAGCGACAAGAGACCCAGTACTTC. The encoded protein is CASSSGQRQETQYF.

This chain's CDR3 is CASSLGGAADTQYF. The CDR3, as DNA: TGTGCCAGCAGCTTAGGGGGGGCCGCAGATACGCAGTATTTT. This rearrangement joins TRBV7-3 to TRBJ2-5; tentatively, D is TRBD2 (7 bases). The closer fit of TRBJ2-3 to the DNA end suggests the J call may be wrong. Per the germline V gene, CDR1 is SGHTA and CDR2 is FQGTGA. The CDR3 runs to 14 residues.

With respect to this clonotype: This CDR3 fails to terminate in the conserved phenylalanine or tryptophan, so it likely reflects a read error. The DNA is omitted, as the CDR3 cannot be located on it reliably, and the CDR3 follows TCRdb's listing. This chain's CDR3 is CASSLSFQGEQFFGP. This chain uses TRBV7-3 with TRBJ1-1; TRBD1 is the table's D call and was not checked against the DNA. The CDR3 extends over 15 residues, inclusive of both ends. Germline V lookup: CDR1 SGHTA, CDR2 FQGTGA.

This rearrangement joins TRBV7-2 to TRBJ2-3; possible D gene TRBD2, 5 bases. This CDR3 contains 16 residues. The germline V and J ends were trimmed by 5 bases and 2 bases, with 17 bases remaining between them. Germline V gene sequence: CDR1 SGHTA, CDR2 FQGNSA. The CDR3 loop reads CASSPDSSGYTDTQYF. The CDR3 bases are TGTGCCAGCAGCCCAGACTCCAGCGGTTACACAGATACGCAGTATTTT.

The J gene is TRBJ2-3, the V gene TRBV14; possible D gene TRBD2, 5 bases. This CDR3 contains 16 residues. V lost 0 bases and J lost 11, with 21 bases in between. Germline V gene data show CDR1 as SGHDN and CDR2 as FVKESK. Here the CDR3 reads CASSQELAREYDEQYF. CDR3 sequence (DNA): TGTGCCAGCAGCCAAGAGTTAGCGAGGGAGTATGATGAGCAGTATTTT.